A single sample gave rise to the 29 T cell receptor beta chains below, sequenced in a study of blood T cell repertoires in COVID-19. Some clones are missing from TCRdb's copy, which holds only in-frame ones; the method was immunoSEQ multiplex PCR. This sample has roughly 480,000 clones, with 89% found just once. Sequencing used peripheral blood. The source is a young man with COVID-19, enrolled during active disease.

This clone occurred a few times. The rearrangement joins TRBV11-2 to TRBJ1-1; D unclear. Trimming left V 5 bases short and J 6 bases short, with 13 bases between. Germline loops: CDR1 SGHAT, CDR2 FQNNGV. This CDR3 contains 13 residues. The CDR3, as DNA: TGTGCCAGCAGCCTCCCTCCCTCCGCTGAAGCTTTCTTT. This codes for CASSLPPSAEAFF.

This clone came up once. This rearrangement joins TRBV5-1 to TRBJ1-5; D possibly corresponds to TRBD1 (5 bases). The CDR3 runs 15 residues. V was cut by 4 bases and J by 2 bases, with 13 bases left in between. Germline CDR1 and CDR2: SGHRS and YFSETQ. The CDR3 DNA is TGCGCCAGCAGCGGGGGGTTAGGGGGCAATCAGCCCCAGCATTTT. Amino acids: CASSGGLGGNQPQHF.

This sequence joins TRBV21-1 and TRBJ2-3; the table's D call TRBD2 went unverified against the DNA. TRBV21-1 has pseudogene status. The CDR3 has 17 amino acids. The CDR3 region is CASSSYAGTQTTDTQYF. CDR3 sequence (DNA): TGTGCCAGCAGCAGCTACGCCGGGACTCAGACCACAGATACGCAGTATTTT.

Concerning this clone itself: Other nucleotide sequences in the sample specify the same CDR3. The rearrangement joins TRBV6-5 to TRBJ1-5; 9 bases map to TRBD1. Germline V gene sequence: CDR1 MNHEY, CDR2 SVGAGI. This CDR3 contains 15 residues. J gave up 4 bases and V 6 bases, and 7 bases lay outside the gene matches. CDR3 amino acids: CASSPDRGGNQPQHF. As DNA, the CDR3 is TGTGCCAGCAGCCCGGACAGGGGAGGGAATCAGCCCCAGCATTTT.

V and J are TRBV4-1 and TRBJ1-2; D is uncertain. CDR1 and CDR2 (germline): MGHRA, YSYEKL. Trimming took 0 bases from V and 7 from J, leaving 15 bases between them. The CDR3 has 15 amino acids. The CDR3 sequence is CASSQEIGDPRGYTF. The CDR3 DNA follows: TGCGCCAGCAGCCAAGAGATTGGAGACCCGCGTGGCTACACCTTC.

The CDR3 is CASSVADRENTEAFF. The CDR3 DNA is TGTGCCAGCTCAGTGGCAGACAGGGAGAACACTGAAGCTTTCTTT. The chain couples TRBV18 to TRBJ1-1; 7 bases are a match to TRBD1. Trimming removed 5 bases from V and 1 base from J; junction bases left unmatched: 7. CDR1 and CDR2 from the germline V gene are KGHSH and LQKENI. The CDR3 runs to 15 residues.

This clone showed up just once. V usage is TRBV7-8 and J usage is TRBJ2-1; 10 bases fit TRBD2. The V segment lost 2 bases and the J segment 3 bases; nucleotides outside the gene matches: 10. The CDR3 runs to 18 residues. Looked up from germline, CDR1 is SGHVS and CDR2 is FQNEAQ. The CDR3 DNA is TGTGCCAGCAGCTTACTAGCGGGGGCTGCAATTGGCTACAATGAGCAGTTCTTC. This codes for CASSLLAGAAIGYNEQFF.

V is TRBV3-1 (or the pseudogene TRBV3-2) and J is TRBJ1-2, with unresolved D. The V gene lost 0 bases and the J gene lost 4 bases, with 6 bases spanning the gap. Germline CDR1 reads LGHDT; CDR2 reads YNNKEL (reference sequence). The CDR3 is 13 residues long. The CDR3 loop is CASSQEAGYGYTF. CDR3 in DNA: TGTGCCAGCAGCCAAGAGGCAGGCTATGGCTACACCTTC.

The V gene is TRBV12-3 or TRBV12-4, the J gene TRBJ1-2; no firm D call. Between the trimmed V and J ends, which lost 6 bases and 13 bases, there was a span of 12 bases. This CDR3 is built from 10 residues. The CDR3 bases are TGTGCCAGCAGGGGCGGGGAGGCCACCTTC. Translating it yields CASRGGEATF.

The chain is built from TRBV7-2 and TRBJ2-7; 7 positions agree with TRBD1. V lost 5 bases to trimming and J lost 1 base; unmatched junction nucleotides: 5. The germline V gene encodes CDR1 SGHTA and CDR2 FQGNSA. The length of the CDR3 is 14 residues. The CDR3 is CASSPLTGSYEQYF. The CDR3 DNA follows: TGTGCCAGCAGCCCCCTGACAGGGTCCTACGAGCAGTACTTC. Filled out from reference TRBV7-2 and TRBJ2-7, the complete variable domain reads GAGVSQSPSNKVTEKGKDVELRCDPISGHTALYWYRQSLGQGLEFLIYFQGNSAPDKSGLPSDRFSAERTGGSVSTLTIQRTQQEDSAVYLCASSPLTGSYEQYFGPGTRLTVT.

The V call is TRBV5-1, the J call TRBJ1-2, with TRBD1 identical over 8 bases. The germline V gene encodes CDR1 SGHRS and CDR2 YFSETQ. The CDR3 sequence is 14 residues long. Trimming removed 4 bases from V and 6 bases from J; junction bases left unmatched: 8. Written as DNA, the CDR3 is TGCGCCAGCAGCGTCGCGGACAGGGACGATGGCTACACCTTC. This codes for CASSVADRDDGYTF.

The rearrangement links TRBV18 to TRBJ2-5; 8 nucleotides line up with TRBD1. Trimming took 2 bases from V and 7 from J; bases not matched to a gene: 9. Germline V gene data show CDR1 as KGHSH and CDR2 as LQKENI. This CDR3 is built from 15 residues. The CDR3 nucleotides are TGTGCCAGCTCACCAGCGACAGGGGCCTGGGGGACCCAGTACTTC. This codes for CASSPATGAWGTQYF.

CDR3 sequence (DNA): TGTGCCTGGAGTGTACAGGGTAATTCACCCCTCCACTTT. It codes for CAWSVQGNSPLHF. The chain carries TRBV30 and TRBJ1-6, with D tentatively TRBD1 (6 bases). Germline V lookup: CDR1 GTSNPN, CDR2 SVGIG (reference sequence). V was pared by 0 bases and J by 6 bases, with 6 bases between. The CDR3 runs 13 residues.

With regard to this clone: A single base is all that separates this from a far larger clone, so a read error is likely. This chain joins TRBV27 and TRBJ2-1; 9 nucleotides line up with TRBD2. There are 15 residues in the CDR3. V was pared by 6 bases and J by 0 bases, with 3 bases of the junction left unmatched. Germline lookup yields CDR1 MNHEY and CDR2 SMNVEV (reference sequence). The CDR3 is CASSYSGSSYNEQFF. The CDR3 DNA is TGTGCCAGCAGCTATAGCGGGAGCTCCTACAATGAGCAGTTCTTC.

V and J are TRBV6-5 and TRBJ1-3; D is unclear. V was pared by 6 bases and J by 0 bases, with 12 bases between. The CDR3 runs 15 residues. Germline assignment: CDR1 MNHEY and CDR2 SVGAGI. The CDR3 region is CASSPRRASGNTIYF. The CDR3 region has the DNA TGTGCCAGCAGCCCCCGGAGGGCCTCTGGAAACACCATATATTTT.

The V call is TRBV5-6, the J call TRBJ2-1, with a weak D call TRBD2 (6 bases). V was cut by 5 bases and J by 15 bases, with 15 bases left in between. There are 11 residues in the CDR3. Germline V gene data show CDR1 as SGHDT and CDR2 as YYEEEE. The CDR3 bases are TGTGCCAGCAGTCAAGGAGGGCTGGGGTTCTTC. This translates into CASSQGGLGFF. The complete variable domain, with remaining parts taken from reference TRBV5-6 and TRBJ2-1, reads DAGVTQSPTHLIKTRGQQVTLRCSPKSGHDTVSWYQQALGQGPQFIFQYYEEEERQRGNFPDRFSGHQFPNYSSELNVNALLLGDSALYLCASSQGGLGFFGPGTRLTVL.

The chain links TRBV7-3 to TRBJ2-1; D gene uncertain. Deletions cut 2 bases from V and 0 bases from J, with 5 bases between. This CDR3 comprises 14 residues. Germline loops: CDR1 SGHTA, CDR2 FQGTGA. CDR3 amino acids: CASSLVSSYNEQFF. Here the CDR3 DNA reads TGTGCCAGCAGCTTAGTCAGCTCCTACAATGAGCAGTTCTTC.

Here the CDR3 DNA reads TGTGCCAGCAGCTCCCCTCGAGCTCTAGCGGGTAATATTAATGAGCAGTTCTTC. Translated, it gives CASSSPRALAGNINEQFF. J is TRBJ2-1 and V is TRBV11-2, with 8 bases fitting TRBD2. From germline, CDR1 is SGHAT and CDR2 FQNNGV. J was trimmed by 7 bases and V by 4 bases; bases with no gene match: 18. The CDR3 runs 18 residues.

J is TRBJ2-3 and V is TRBV10-2, with a tentative D call TRBD2 (6 bases). The CDR3 consists of 14 residues. CDR1 is WSHSY and CDR2 is SAAADI in the germline V gene. Between the trimmed V and J ends, which lost 8 bases and 1 base, there was a span of 13 bases. The DNA for the CDR3 is TGCGCCAGCTCCCTAGCGCCCCGCACAGATACGCAGTATTTT. Translation gives CASSLAPRTDTQYF.

CDR3 coding DNA: TGTGCCAGCAGTCTCGACGCCGGGACTAGCGGGAGGACGAGCTCCTACAATGAGCAGTTCTTC. This gives the protein CASSLDAGTSGRTSSYNEQFF. The rearrangement links TRBV28 to TRBJ2-1; 15 bases line up with TRBD2. With V trimmed by 5 bases and J by 0 bases, 14 bases remained unmatched. This CDR3 spans 21 amino acids. Germline CDR1 is MDHEN and CDR2 is SYDVKM.

This rearrangement joins TRBV29-1 to TRBJ2-5; 11 nucleotides align to TRBD1. CDR1 is SQVTM and CDR2 is ANQGSEA in the germline V gene. This CDR3 is 16 amino acids long. V shed 2 bases, J shed 0 bases, and the junction held 5 bases outside the gene matches. The chain's CDR3 is CSVERSGQGDQETQYF. Written as DNA, the CDR3 is TGCAGCGTTGAAAGGTCGGGACAGGGGGACCAAGAGACCCAGTACTTC.

The chain combines TRBV18 with TRBJ2-3; 8 bases map to TRBD1. V shed 2 bases, J shed 2 bases, and the junction held 9 bases outside the gene matches. The CDR3 has 17 amino acids. The germline CDR1 and CDR2 sequences are KGHSH and LQKENI. The CDR3 bases are TGTGCCAGCTCACCAACCTGGGGACAGGCTATCACAGATACGCAGTATTTT. Protein product: CASSPTWGQAITDTQYF.

CDR3 region: CASGNLAGVRPEQFF. CDR3 coding DNA: TGTGCTAGTGGCAACTTAGCGGGAGTTCGTCCTGAGCAGTTCTTC. The chain is built from TRBV12-5 and TRBJ2-1; 9 bases are a match to TRBD2. The J segment lost 9 bases and the V segment lost 6 bases, leaving 12 bases of the junction unmatched. In germline, CDR1 is LGHNT, CDR2 FRNRAP. The CDR3 is 15 amino acids.

This chain uses TRBV6-6 with TRBJ2-3; 12 positions agree with TRBD2. Germline trimming cut 6 bases from V and 0 bases from J; bases unmatched to any gene: 7. CDR3 length: 17 amino acids. Germline V gives CDR1 MNHNY, CDR2 SVGAGI (reference sequence). The CDR3 sequence is CASRRLAGVSSTDTQYF. DNA of the CDR3: TGTGCCAGCAGACGACTAGCGGGGGTTTCTAGCACAGATACGCAGTATTTT.

This sequence joins TRBV21-1 and TRBJ1-2; the table calls TRBD1, which could not be checked here. TRBV21-1 is deemed a pseudogene. The CDR3 runs 20 residues. CDR3 amino acids: CASSNVSTHRALFQGYGYTF. The CDR3 DNA reads TGTGCCAGCAGCAACGTCTCTACTCACAGGGCGCTCTTTCAAGGCTATGGCTACACCTTC.

CDR3 loop: CASSQPGLAHYEQYF. In DNA, the CDR3 is TGTGCCAGCTCTCAGCCGGGACTAGCTCACTACGAGCAGTACTTC. V and J are TRBV6-5 and TRBJ2-7; 9 positions match TRBD2. Trimming removed 8 bases from V and 3 bases from J; junction bases left unmatched: 11. This CDR3 has 15 amino acids. From germline, CDR1 is MNHEY and CDR2 SVGAGI.

This clone is a singleton in its sample. The J gene is TRBJ2-1, the V gene TRBV7-6; 13 bases map to TRBD2. CDR3 length: 18 amino acids. Germline assignment: CDR1 SGHVS and CDR2 FNYEAQ. Losses at the gene ends were 5 bases for V and 0 bases for J; bases not matched to a gene: 7. CDR3 coding DNA: TGTGCCAGCAGCCCCAGACTAGCGGGGGGATTCTCCTACAATGAGCAGTTCTTC. Amino acids: CASSPRLAGGFSYNEQFF.

V usage is TRBV19 and J usage is TRBJ1-5; D gene uncertain. Germline values: CDR1 LNHDA, CDR2 SQIVND (reference sequence). This CDR3 region has 15 residues. V was clipped by 1 base and J by 2 bases, with 9 bases between them. CDR3 coding DNA: TGTGCCAGTAGTATAGCCCTCGGTGGCAATCAGCCCCAGCATTTT. Residues: CASSIALGGNQPQHF.

This CDR3 is CASSETRGAGNNEQFF. The DNA for the CDR3 is TGTGCCAGCAGTGAAACCCGAGGAGCGGGAAACAATGAGCAGTTCTTC. This chain connects TRBV2 to TRBJ2-1, with TRBD2 matching over 7 bases. This CDR3 is built from 16 residues. V lost 2 bases to trimming and J lost 5 bases; unmatched junction nucleotides: 9. Germline loops: CDR1 SNHLY, CDR2 FYNNEI.